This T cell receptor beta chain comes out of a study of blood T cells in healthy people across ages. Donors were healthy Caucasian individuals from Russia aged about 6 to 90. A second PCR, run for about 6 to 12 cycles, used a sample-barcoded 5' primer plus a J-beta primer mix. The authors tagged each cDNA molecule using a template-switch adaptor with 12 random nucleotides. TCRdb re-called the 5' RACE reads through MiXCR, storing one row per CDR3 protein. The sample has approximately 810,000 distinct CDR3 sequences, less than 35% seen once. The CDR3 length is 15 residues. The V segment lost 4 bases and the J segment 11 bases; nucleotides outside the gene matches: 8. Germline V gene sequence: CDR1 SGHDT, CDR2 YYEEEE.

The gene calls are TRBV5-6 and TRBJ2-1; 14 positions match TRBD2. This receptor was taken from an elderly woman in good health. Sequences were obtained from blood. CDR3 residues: CASSLTSGGAYKQFF. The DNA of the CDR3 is TGTGCCAGCAGCCTGACTAGCGGGGGGGCCTATAAGCAGTTCTTC.